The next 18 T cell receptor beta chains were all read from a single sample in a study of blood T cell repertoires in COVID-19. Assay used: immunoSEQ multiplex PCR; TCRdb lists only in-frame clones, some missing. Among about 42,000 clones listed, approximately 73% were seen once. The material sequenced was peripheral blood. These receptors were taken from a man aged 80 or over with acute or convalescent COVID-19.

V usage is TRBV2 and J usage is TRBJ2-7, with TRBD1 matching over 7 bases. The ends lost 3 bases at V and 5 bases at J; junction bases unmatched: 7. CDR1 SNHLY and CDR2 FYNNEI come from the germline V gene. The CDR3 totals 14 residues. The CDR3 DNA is TGTGCCAGCAGTGAGCAGGGGGAAAGGGACGAGCAGTACTTC. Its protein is CASSEQGERDEQYF.

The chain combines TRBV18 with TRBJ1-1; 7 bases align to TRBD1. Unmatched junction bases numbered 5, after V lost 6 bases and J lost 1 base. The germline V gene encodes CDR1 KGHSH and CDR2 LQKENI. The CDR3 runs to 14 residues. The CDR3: CASSRRQGNTEAFF. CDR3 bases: TGTGCCAGCTCCCGGAGACAGGGGAACACTGAAGCTTTCTTT.

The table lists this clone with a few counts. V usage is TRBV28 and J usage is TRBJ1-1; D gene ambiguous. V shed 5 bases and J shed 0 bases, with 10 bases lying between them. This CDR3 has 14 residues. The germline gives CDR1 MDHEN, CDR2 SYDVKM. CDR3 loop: CASSTPSVNTEAFF. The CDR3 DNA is TGTGCCAGCAGTACCCCCTCGGTGAACACTGAAGCTTTCTTT.

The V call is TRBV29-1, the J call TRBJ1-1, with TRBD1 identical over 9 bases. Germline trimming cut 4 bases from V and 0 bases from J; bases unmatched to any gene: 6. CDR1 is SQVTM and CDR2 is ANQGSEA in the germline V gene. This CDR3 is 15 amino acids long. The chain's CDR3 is CSVGGQGKMNTEAFF. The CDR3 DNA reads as TGCAGCGTTGGCGGACAGGGGAAAATGAACACTGAAGCTTTCTTT.

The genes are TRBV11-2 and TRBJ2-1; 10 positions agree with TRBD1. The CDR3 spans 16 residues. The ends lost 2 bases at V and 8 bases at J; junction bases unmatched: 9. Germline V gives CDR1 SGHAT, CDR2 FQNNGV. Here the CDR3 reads CASSLLGQGSSYEQFF. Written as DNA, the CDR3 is TGTGCCAGCAGCTTACTGGGACAGGGGTCTTCATATGAGCAGTTCTTC.

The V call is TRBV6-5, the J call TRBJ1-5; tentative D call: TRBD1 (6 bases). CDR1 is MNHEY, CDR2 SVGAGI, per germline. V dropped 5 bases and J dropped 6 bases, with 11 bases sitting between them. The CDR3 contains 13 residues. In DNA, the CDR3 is TGTGCCAGCAGTCGGGGGGCGGGTCAGCCCCAGCATTTT. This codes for CASSRGAGQPQHF.

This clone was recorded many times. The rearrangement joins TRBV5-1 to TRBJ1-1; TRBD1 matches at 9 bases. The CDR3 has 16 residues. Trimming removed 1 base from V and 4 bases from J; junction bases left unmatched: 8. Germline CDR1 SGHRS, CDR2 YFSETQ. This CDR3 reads CASSLTPGQGFTEAFF. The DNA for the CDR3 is TGCGCCAGCAGCTTGACTCCGGGACAGGGATTCACTGAAGCTTTCTTT.

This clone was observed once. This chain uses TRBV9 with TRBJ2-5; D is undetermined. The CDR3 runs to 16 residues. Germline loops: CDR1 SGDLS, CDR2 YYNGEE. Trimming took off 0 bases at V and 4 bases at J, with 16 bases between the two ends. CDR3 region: CASSVGLGEVAETQYF. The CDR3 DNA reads TGTGCCAGCAGCGTAGGTTTAGGAGAGGTGGCAGAGACCCAGTACTTC.

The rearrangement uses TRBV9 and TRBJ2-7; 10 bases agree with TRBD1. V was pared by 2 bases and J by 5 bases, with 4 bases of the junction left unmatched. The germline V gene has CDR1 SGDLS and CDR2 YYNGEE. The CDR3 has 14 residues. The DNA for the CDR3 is TGTGCCAGCAGCGTCCGACAGGGGGCTGACGAGCAGTACTTC. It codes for CASSVRQGADEQYF.

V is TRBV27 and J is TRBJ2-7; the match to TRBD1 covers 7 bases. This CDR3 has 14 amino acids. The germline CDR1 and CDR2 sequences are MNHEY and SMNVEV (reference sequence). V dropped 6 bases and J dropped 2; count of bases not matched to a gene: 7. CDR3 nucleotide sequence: TGTGCCAGCAGCCCCTCCGGGACAGCCTACGAGCAGTACTTC. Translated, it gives CASSPSGTAYEQYF.

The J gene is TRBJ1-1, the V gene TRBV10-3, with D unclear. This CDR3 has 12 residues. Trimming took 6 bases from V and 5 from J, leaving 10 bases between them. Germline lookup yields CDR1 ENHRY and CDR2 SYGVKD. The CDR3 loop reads CAISVGGTEAFF. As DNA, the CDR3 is TGTGCCATCAGCGTCGGAGGTACTGAAGCTTTCTTT.

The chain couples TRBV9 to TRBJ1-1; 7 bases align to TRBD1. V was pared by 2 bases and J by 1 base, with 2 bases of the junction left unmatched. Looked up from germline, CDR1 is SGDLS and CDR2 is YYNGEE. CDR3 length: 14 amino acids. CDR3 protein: CASSVRQGNTEAFF. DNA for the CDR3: TGTGCCAGCAGCGTTAGACAGGGGAACACTGAAGCTTTCTTT.

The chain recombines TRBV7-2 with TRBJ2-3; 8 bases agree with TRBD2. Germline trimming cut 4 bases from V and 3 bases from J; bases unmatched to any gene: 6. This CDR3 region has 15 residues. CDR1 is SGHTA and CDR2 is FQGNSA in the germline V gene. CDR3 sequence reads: CASSSAGLETDTQYF. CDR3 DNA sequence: TGTGCCAGCAGCTCGGCGGGACTAGAAACAGATACGCAGTATTTT.

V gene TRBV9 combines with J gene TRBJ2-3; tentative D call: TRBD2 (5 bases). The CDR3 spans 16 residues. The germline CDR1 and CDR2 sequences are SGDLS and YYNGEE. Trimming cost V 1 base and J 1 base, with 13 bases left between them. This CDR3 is CASSVLIGSGTDTQYF. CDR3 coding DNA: TGTGCCAGCAGCGTATTGATAGGGAGTGGCACAGATACGCAGTATTTT. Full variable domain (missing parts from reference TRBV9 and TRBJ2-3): DSGVTQTPKHLITATGQRVTLRCSPRSGDLSVYWYQQSLDQGLQFLIQYYNGEERAKGNILERFSAQQFPDLHSELNLSSLELGDSALYFCASSVLIGSGTDTQYFGPGTRLTVL.

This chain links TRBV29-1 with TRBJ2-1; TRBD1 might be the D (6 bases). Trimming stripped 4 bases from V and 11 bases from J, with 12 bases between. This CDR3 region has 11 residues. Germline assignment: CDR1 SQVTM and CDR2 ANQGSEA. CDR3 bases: TGCAGCGTTGTGGGACAACGGCAGCAGTTCTTC. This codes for CSVVGQRQQFF.

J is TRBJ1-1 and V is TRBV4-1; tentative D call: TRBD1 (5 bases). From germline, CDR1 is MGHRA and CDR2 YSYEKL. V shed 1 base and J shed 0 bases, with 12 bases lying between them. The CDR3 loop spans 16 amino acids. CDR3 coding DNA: TGCGCCAGCAGCCAAGGTCTCAGGGCCCTGAACACTGAAGCTTTCTTT. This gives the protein CASSQGLRALNTEAFF.

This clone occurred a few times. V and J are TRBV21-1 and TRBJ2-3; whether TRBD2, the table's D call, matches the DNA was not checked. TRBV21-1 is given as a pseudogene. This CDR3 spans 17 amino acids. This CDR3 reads CASSKEASESYPDTQYF. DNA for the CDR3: TGTGCCAGCAGCAAAGAGGCTAGCGAGAGCTATCCAGATACGCAGTATTTT.

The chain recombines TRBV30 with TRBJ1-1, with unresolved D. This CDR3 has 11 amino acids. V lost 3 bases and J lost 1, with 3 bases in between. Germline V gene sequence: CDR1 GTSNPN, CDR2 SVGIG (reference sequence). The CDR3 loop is CAWRRNTEAFF. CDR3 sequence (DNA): TGTGCCTGGAGGAGGAACACTGAAGCTTTCTTT.